This passage covers 20 T cell receptor beta chains from one sample sequenced in a study of identical twins. TCRdb redid the calling of the 5' RACE reads with MiXCR, one entry per CDR3 protein. The sample has a few hundred thousand distinct CDR3 sequences, about 10% seen once. Sequencing was carried out using naive T cells sorted from blood. The origin of the receptors is a woman aged 45 to 65 in good health.

Ten or more counts support this clonotype. The V gene is TRBV24-1, the J gene TRBJ2-1, with TRBD2 identical over 13 bases. This CDR3 spans 16 amino acids. V was clipped by 3 bases and J by 5 bases; unmatched bases: 3. The V gene's germline CDR1 is KGHDR and CDR2 SFDVKD. The chain's CDR3 is CATSDPGTSGNNEQFF. The CDR3 nucleotides are TGTGCCACCAGTGATCCCGGGACTAGCGGGAACAATGAGCAGTTCTTC.

This clonotype appeared a few times. This chain joins TRBV3-1 and TRBJ2-2; perhaps TRBD2 as D (6 bases). Trimming pared 3 bases from V and 7 bases from J, leaving 9 bases between. The CDR3 consists of 13 residues. Looked up from germline, CDR1 is LGHDT and CDR2 is YNNKEL (reference sequence). CDR3 in amino acids: CASSQGLNGELFF. DNA for the CDR3: TGTGCCAGCAGCCAGGGACTGAACGGGGAGCTGTTTTTT.

The chain combines TRBV6-5 with TRBJ2-3; D ambiguous. This CDR3 has 12 amino acids. Germline-derived CDR1 and CDR2 are MNHEY and SVGAGI. Deletions cut 5 bases from V and 5 bases from J, with 8 bases between. Written as DNA, the CDR3 is TGTGCCAGCAGTGCAGCACTAGATACGCAGTATTTT. Translating gives CASSAALDTQYF.

This clonotype was seen a few times. CDR3 DNA: TGTGCCAGCAGGACCGGGACTAGCGGGAGTGGTAGGTCCTACAATGAGCAGTTCTTC. Translated, it gives CASRTGTSGSGRSYNEQFF. The chain is built from TRBV11-1 and TRBJ2-1; TRBD2 matches 14 bases. J lost 1 base, V lost 6 bases, and 11 bases had no gene match. Germline CDR1 is SGHAT and CDR2 is FQDESV (reference sequence). This CDR3 contains 19 residues.

V and J are TRBV7-9 and TRBJ2-3; tentative D call: TRBD2 (5 bases). The V gene lost 3 bases and the J gene lost 0 bases, with 10 bases spanning the gap. The germline V gene encodes CDR1 SEHNR and CDR2 FQNEAQ (reference sequence). The CDR3 contains 15 residues. The CDR3 loop reads CASSFAGASTDTQYF. The CDR3 DNA reads TGTGCCAGCAGCTTCGCGGGTGCTAGCACAGATACGCAGTATTTT.

This chain connects TRBV15 to TRBJ2-1; D is unresolved. The CDR3 loop spans 16 amino acids. V lost 4 bases and J 0 bases, leaving 13 bases between the germline ends. CDR1 is LNHNV and CDR2 is YYDKDF in the germline V gene (reference sequence). The CDR3 loop reads CATSKRLGNSYNEQFF. In nucleotides, the CDR3 is TGTGCCACCAGCAAAAGACTGGGGAACTCCTACAATGAGCAGTTCTTC.

This clonotype was counted a few times. The chain carries TRBV11-3 and TRBJ2-1; D possibly matches TRBD1 or TRBD2 (5 bases each). V gave up 6 bases and J gave up 7 bases, with 22 bases separating them. The CDR3 consists of 16 residues. Germline-derived CDR1 and CDR2 are SGHNT and YENEEA. CDR3 sequence (DNA): TGTGCCAGCAGGTGGGGCCGGGGAAGCGGCCGAAATGAGCAGTTCTTC. This gives the protein CASRWGRGSGRNEQFF.

There are a few counts of this clonotype. The rearrangement uses TRBV7-3 and TRBJ1-3; 11 nucleotides line up with TRBD1. The germline V gene encodes CDR1 SGHTA and CDR2 FQGTGA. With 5 bases clipped from V and 4 bases from J, the junction kept 4 bases outside the gene matches. The CDR3 is 15 amino acids. CDR3 in DNA: TGTGCCAGCAGCCCCGGACAGGGGGCCGGAAACACCATATATTTT. This sequence encodes CASSPGQGAGNTIYF.

In this sample, this clonotype turned up many times. This sequence joins TRBV29-1 and TRBJ1-2; D unclear. Germline V gene sequence: CDR1 SQVTM, CDR2 ANQGSEA. This CDR3 spans 13 amino acids. Between the trimmed V and J ends, which lost 4 bases and 2 bases, there was a span of 11 bases. CDR3 loop: CSVGADKNYGYTF. The CDR3 DNA is TGCAGCGTTGGTGCTGATAAGAACTATGGCTACACCTTC.

The V call is TRBV7-7, the J call TRBJ1-1; 8 bases agree with TRBD1. The CDR3 is made up of 13 amino acids. Germline lookup yields CDR1 SSHAT and CDR2 FNYEAQ (reference sequence). Trimming removed 6 bases from V and 5 bases from J; junction bases left unmatched: 5. CDR3 DNA sequence: TGTGCCAGCAGTGCAGGGGGCGGAACTGAAGCTTTCTTT. This gives the protein CASSAGGGTEAFF.

This clonotype was observed at least ten times. The chain uses TRBV12-3 or TRBV12-4 and TRBJ2-7, with D perhaps matching TRBD1 or TRBD2 (5 bases each). The CDR3 length is 13 residues. With 5 bases removed from V and 7 bases from J, the gap between germline ends came to 15 bases. CDR3 region: CASSPGTKLEQYF. CDR3 coding DNA: TGTGCCAGCAGTCCAGGGACGAAGTTAGAGCAGTACTTC.

The rearrangement uses TRBV27 and TRBJ2-7; either TRBD1 or TRBD2 may supply D (5 bases each). Germline lookup yields CDR1 MNHEY and CDR2 SMNVEV (reference sequence). V was clipped by 4 bases and J by 2 bases, with 9 bases between them. The CDR3 is 13 amino acids. CDR3 bases: TGTGCCAGCAGTTCGGGGACCCCCTACGAGCAGTACTTC. This sequence encodes CASSSGTPYEQYF.

This clonotype was detected only a few times. The CDR3 DNA sequence: TGTGCCAGCAGCCGAGCTCGGGACAGCCTATCAACAGATACGCAGTATTTT. It yields the protein CASSRARDSLSTDTQYF. This chain joins TRBV14 and TRBJ2-3; 7 nucleotides align to TRBD1. The germline CDR1 and CDR2 sequences are SGHDN and FVKESK. The trim removed 4 bases at V and 3 bases at J, leaving 13 bases unmatched. This CDR3 contains 17 residues. Filled out from reference TRBV14 and TRBJ2-3, the complete variable domain reads EAGVTQFPSHSVIEKGQTVTLRCDPISGHDNLYWYRRVMGKEIKFLLHFVKESKQDESGMPNNRFLAERTGGTYSTLKVQPAELEDSGVYFCASSRARDSLSTDTQYFGPGTRLTVL.

This clonotype showed up many times. The chain employs TRBV5-1 and TRBJ1-1; D gene ambiguous. Looked up from germline, CDR1 is SGHRS and CDR2 is YFSETQ. Deletions cut 5 bases from V and 0 bases from J, with 5 bases between. The CDR3 loop spans 12 amino acids. The CDR3 loop reads CASRAMNTEAFF. The CDR3 bases are TGCGCCAGCAGAGCCATGAACACTGAAGCTTTCTTT. Full variable domain (outside the CDR3, taken from reference TRBV5-1 and TRBJ1-1): KAGVTQTPRYLIKTRGQQVTLSCSPISGHRSVSWYQQTPGQGLQFLFEYFSETQRNKGNFPGRFSGRQFSNSRSEMNVSTLELGDSALYLCASRAMNTEAFFGQGTRLTVV.

The CDR3: CASSTGGPDRGNTGELFF. The DNA for the CDR3 is TGTGCCAGCAGCACAGGGGGACCGGACAGGGGAAACACCGGGGAGCTGTTTTTT. The chain combines TRBV11-2 with TRBJ2-2, with 9 bases aligning to TRBD1. CDR1 and CDR2 from the germline V gene are SGHAT and FQNNGV. With 5 bases clipped from V and 2 bases from J, the junction kept 12 bases outside the gene matches. This CDR3 is built from 18 residues.

The V call is TRBV12-5, the J call TRBJ2-1, with 16 nucleotides matching TRBD2. This CDR3 contains 18 residues. The J segment lost 0 bases and the V segment lost 7 bases, leaving 6 bases of the junction unmatched. Germline lookup yields CDR1 LGHNT and CDR2 FRNRAP. The CDR3 DNA follows: TGTGCTAGTGCCGGGGGACTAGCGGGAGGGAGCTCCTACAATGAGCAGTTCTTC. Translating gives CASAGGLAGGSSYNEQFF.

In this sample, this clonotype turned up many times. The rearrangement uses TRBV3-1 and TRBJ1-4; D remains unclear. This CDR3 has 14 residues. V lost 0 bases and J lost 8, with 10 bases in between. CDR1 is LGHDT, CDR2 YNNKEL, per germline (reference sequence). The CDR3 DNA follows: TGTGCCAGCAGCCAAGAGCCAATCCGGGAAAAACTGTTTTTT. This translates into CASSQEPIREKLFF.

This clonotype was counted at least ten times. The rearrangement joins TRBV20-1 to TRBJ1-4; D not certain. V dropped 0 bases and J dropped 3 bases, with 11 bases sitting between them. Germline V lookup: CDR1 DFQATT, CDR2 SNEGSKA (reference sequence). The CDR3 is 15 amino acids. The CDR3 protein is CSARDLWQSNEKLFF. The CDR3 DNA follows: TGCAGTGCTAGAGATTTATGGCAGTCTAATGAAAAACTGTTTTTT.

This clonotype was counted only a few times. The rearrangement links TRBV20-1 to TRBJ2-7, with 10 bases fitting TRBD2. This CDR3 is 12 amino acids long. Trimming removed 4 bases from V and 3 bases from J; junction bases left unmatched: 0. Germline V gene data show CDR1 as DFQATT and CDR2 as SNEGSKA (reference sequence). CDR3 loop: CSAIAGGYEQYF. The CDR3 coding sequence is TGCAGTGCTATAGCGGGAGGCTACGAGCAGTACTTC.

At least ten counts were recorded for this clonotype. The chain couples TRBV11-2 to TRBJ2-3, with a weak D call TRBD2 (5 bases). Trimming removed 1 base at V and 3 bases at J, with 11 bases between. Germline CDR1 and CDR2: SGHAT and FQNNGV. This CDR3 contains 15 residues. This CDR3 is CASSLGVSETDTQYF. CDR3 DNA: TGTGCCAGCAGCTTAGGTGTTAGCGAAACAGATACGCAGTATTTT.